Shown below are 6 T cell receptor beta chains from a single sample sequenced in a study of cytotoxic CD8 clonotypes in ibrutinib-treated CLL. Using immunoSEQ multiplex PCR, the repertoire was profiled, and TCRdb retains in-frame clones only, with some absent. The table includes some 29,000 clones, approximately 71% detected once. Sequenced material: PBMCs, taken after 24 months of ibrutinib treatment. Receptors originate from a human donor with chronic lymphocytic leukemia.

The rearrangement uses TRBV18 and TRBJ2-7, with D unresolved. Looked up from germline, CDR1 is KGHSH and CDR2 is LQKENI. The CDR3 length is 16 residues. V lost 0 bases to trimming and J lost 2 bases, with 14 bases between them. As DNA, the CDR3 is TGTGCCAGCTCACCACCGCTCCGGTCTCGGGCCTACGAGCAGTACTTC. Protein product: CASSPPLRSRAYEQYF. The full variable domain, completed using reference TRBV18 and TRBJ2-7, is NAGVMQNPRHLVRRRGQEARLRCSPMKGHSHVYWYRQLPEEGLKFMVYLQKENIIDESGMPKERFSAEFPKEGPSILRIQQVVRGDSAAYFCASSPPLRSRAYEQYFGPGTRLTVT.

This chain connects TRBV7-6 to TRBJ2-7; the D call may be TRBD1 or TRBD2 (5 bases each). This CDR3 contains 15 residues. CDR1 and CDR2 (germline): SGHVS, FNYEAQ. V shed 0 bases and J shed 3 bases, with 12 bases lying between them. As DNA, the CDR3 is TGTGCCAGCAGCTTAGCGCTGGGTGGGGGCTACGAGCAGTACTTC. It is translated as CASSLALGGGYEQYF.

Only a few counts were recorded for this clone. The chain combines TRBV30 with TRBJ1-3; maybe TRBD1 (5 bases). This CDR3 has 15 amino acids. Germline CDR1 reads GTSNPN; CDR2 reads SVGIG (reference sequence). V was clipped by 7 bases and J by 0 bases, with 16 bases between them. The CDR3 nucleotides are TGTGCCTACTCCCCACGGGGGGGCTCTGGAAACACCATATATTTT. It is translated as CAYSPRGGSGNTIYF.

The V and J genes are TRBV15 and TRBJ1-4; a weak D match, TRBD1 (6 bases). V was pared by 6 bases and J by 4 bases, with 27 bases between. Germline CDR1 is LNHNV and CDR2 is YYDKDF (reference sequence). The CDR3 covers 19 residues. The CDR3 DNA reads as TGTGCCACCAGGGACAGAAGGGAGGGCAGGGGACATCTTAATGAAAAACTGTTTTTT. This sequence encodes CATRDRREGRGHLNEKLFF.

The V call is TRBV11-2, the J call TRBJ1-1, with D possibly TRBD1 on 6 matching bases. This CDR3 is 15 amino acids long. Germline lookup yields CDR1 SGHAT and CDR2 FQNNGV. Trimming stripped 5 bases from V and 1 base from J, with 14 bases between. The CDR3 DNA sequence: TGTGCCAGCAGCCCTTCAGGGGCGCCGAACACTGAAGCTTTCTTT. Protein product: CASSPSGAPNTEAFF.

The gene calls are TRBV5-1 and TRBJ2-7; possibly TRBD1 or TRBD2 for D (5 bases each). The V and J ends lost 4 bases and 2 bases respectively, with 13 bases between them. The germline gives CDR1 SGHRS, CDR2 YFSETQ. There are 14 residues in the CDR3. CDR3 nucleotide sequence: TGCGCCAGCAGCCCGGGGACCCTCACCTACGAGCAGTACTTC. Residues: CASSPGTLTYEQYF.